These 7 T cell receptor beta chains came from one sample sequenced in a study of blood T cell repertoires in COVID-19. Sequencing was performed with immunoSEQ multiplex PCR; in TCRdb, only in-frame clones are kept and a portion is missing. The sample includes over 150,000 clones, 85% to 90% of them seen just once. The sample taken for sequencing was peripheral blood. All receptors come from a man aged 35-49 years with active or convalescent COVID-19.

The J gene is TRBJ2-2, the V gene TRBV7-9; the match to TRBD1 covers 9 bases. The CDR3 sequence is 16 residues long. V gave up 4 bases and J gave up 4 bases; unmatched junction bases: 7. The V gene's germline CDR1 is SEHNR and CDR2 FQNEAQ (reference sequence). The CDR3 bases are TGTGCCAGCAGCTCGGAGGACAGGGGCTTCACCGGGGAGCTGTTTTTT. This encodes CASSSEDRGFTGELFF.

The chain carries TRBV15 and TRBJ2-7; the match to TRBD1 covers 8 bases. The V gene end was trimmed by 0 bases and the J gene end by 3 bases; junction bases not matched to a gene: 1. The germline gives CDR1 LNHNV, CDR2 YYDKDF (reference sequence). This CDR3 region has 14 residues. Here the CDR3 DNA reads TGTGCCACCAGCAGAGAAGGACAGGGCTACGAGCAGTACTTC. Encoded protein: CATSREGQGYEQYF.

The chain combines TRBV10-3 with TRBJ1-6; D unresolved. CDR1 is ENHRY and CDR2 is SYGVKD in the germline V gene. V gave up 4 bases and J gave up 2 bases, with 9 bases separating them. The CDR3 consists of 15 residues. The CDR3: CAISVSGTYNSPLHF. The CDR3 DNA reads as TGTGCCATCAGTGTTTCGGGGACCTATAATTCACCCCTCCACTTT.

This chain links TRBV6-5 with TRBJ1-5, with D possibly being TRBD1 (5 bases). The CDR3 runs to 13 residues. V lost 8 bases, J lost 4 bases, and 12 bases lay in between. From germline, CDR1 is MNHEY and CDR2 SVGAGI. CDR3 coding DNA: TGTGCCAGCCAGCGGGGGGAGAATCAGCCCCAGCATTTT. It encodes CASQRGENQPQHF.

The V gene is TRBV27, the J gene TRBJ2-2; TRBD2 is a possible D gene (7 bases). Germline assignment: CDR1 MNHEY and CDR2 SMNVEV (reference sequence). The V gene lost 6 bases and the J gene lost 6 bases, with 14 bases spanning the gap. This CDR3 spans 14 amino acids. The CDR3 DNA is TGTGCCAGCAGAGGCGGGGGCTTTTCCGGGGAGCTGTTTTTT. Translating it yields CASRGGGFSGELFF.

This clone showed up just a few times. The J gene is TRBJ1-5, the V gene TRBV4-3; D ambiguous. CDR1 and CDR2 (germline): LGHNA, YSLEER. The ends were cut back, 3 bases at V and 9 bases at J, with 12 bases in the middle. The CDR3 consists of 13 residues. The CDR3 loop is CASSQDPGTPQHF. The DNA for the CDR3 is TGCGCCAGCAGCCAGGATCCGGGTACGCCCCAGCATTTT.

The chain links TRBV5-5 to TRBJ1-2, with D possibly matching TRBD1 (6 bases). The CDR3 consists of 15 residues. V lost 2 bases, J lost 8 bases, and 19 bases lay in between. Germline assignment: CDR1 SGHKS and CDR2 YYEKEE (reference sequence). The CDR3 DNA reads as TGTGCCAGCAGCTTCCTTACGGGGGGCTCGGGAGGCTACACCTTC. Amino acids: CASSFLTGGSGGYTF.